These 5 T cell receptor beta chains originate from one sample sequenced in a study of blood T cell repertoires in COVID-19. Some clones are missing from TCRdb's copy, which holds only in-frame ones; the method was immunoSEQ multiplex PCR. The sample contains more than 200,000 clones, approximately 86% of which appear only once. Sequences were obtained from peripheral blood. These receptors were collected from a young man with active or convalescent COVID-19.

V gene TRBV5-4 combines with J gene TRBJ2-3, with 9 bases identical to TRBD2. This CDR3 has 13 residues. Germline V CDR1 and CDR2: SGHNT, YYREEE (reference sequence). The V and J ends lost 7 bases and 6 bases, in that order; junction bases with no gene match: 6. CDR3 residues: CASGGGVTDTQYF. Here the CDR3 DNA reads TGTGCCAGCGGCGGGGGGGTAACCGATACGCAGTATTTT.

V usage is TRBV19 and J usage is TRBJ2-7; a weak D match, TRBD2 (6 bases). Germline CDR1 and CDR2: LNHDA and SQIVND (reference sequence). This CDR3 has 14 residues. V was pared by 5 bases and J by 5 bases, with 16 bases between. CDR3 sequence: CASSSGEGYDEQYF. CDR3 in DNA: TGTGCCAGTAGTTCGGGAGAGGGATACGACGAGCAGTACTTC. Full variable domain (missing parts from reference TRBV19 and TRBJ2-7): DGGITQSPKYLFRKEGQNVTLSCEQNLNHDAMYWYRQDPGQGLRLIYYSQIVNDFQKGDIAEGYSVSREKKESFPLTVTSAQKNPTAFYLCASSSGEGYDEQYFGPGTRLTVT.

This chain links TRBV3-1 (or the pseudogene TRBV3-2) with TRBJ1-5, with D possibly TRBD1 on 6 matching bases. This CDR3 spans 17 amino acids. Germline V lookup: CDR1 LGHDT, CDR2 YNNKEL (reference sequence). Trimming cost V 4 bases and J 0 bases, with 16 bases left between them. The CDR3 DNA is TGTGCCAGCAGCCCAGGAGGCGGACAGCCTAGCAATCAGCCCCAGCATTTT. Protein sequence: CASSPGGGQPSNQPQHF.

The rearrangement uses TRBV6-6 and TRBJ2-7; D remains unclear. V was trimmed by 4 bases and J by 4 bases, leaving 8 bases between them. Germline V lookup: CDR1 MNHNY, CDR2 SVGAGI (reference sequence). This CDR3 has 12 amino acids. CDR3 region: CASSSTAYEQYF. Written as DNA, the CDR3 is TGTGCCAGCAGTTCCACAGCATACGAGCAGTACTTC.

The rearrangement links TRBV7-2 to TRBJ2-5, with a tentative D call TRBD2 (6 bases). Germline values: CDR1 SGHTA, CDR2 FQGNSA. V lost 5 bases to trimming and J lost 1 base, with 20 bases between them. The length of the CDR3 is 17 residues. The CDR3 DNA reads TGTGCCAGCAGCGCCAACGTGGGGGGAACCCCCCAAGAGACCCAGTACTTC. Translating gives CASSANVGGTPQETQYF.